The rows below give T cell receptor beta chains drawn from one sample of a study of shared clonotypes between healthy human individuals. Produced via immunoSEQ multiplex PCR; TCRdb's table is partial and in-frame only. The top ten hold 0.45% of the sample, which has over a million clones, 98% seen once. Sequencing input: naive CD4+ T cells sorted from blood. Source of these receptors: a man younger than 40 in good health. CDR3s include the opening cysteine and the closing phenylalanine or tryptophan. D genes are given only for firm matches. Size values are once, few and many counts, or a class for expanded clones, and some rows have none.

V	J	length	size	D	DNA	CDR3
TRBV4-3	TRBJ2-7	15	.	.	TGCGCCAGCAGCCAAGTTAGGGCAGGGACCTACGAGCAGTACTTC	CASSQVRAGTYEQYF
TRBV18	TRBJ2-5	15	.	TRBD2	TGTGCCAGCTCACTCCTTAGCGGGAGGCGCGAGACCCAGTACTTC	CASSLLSGRRETQYF
TRBV7-9	TRBJ2-3	14	.	.	TGTGCCAGCAGCTTAGTGACTATGCAGGATACGCAGTATTTT	CASSLVTMQDTQYF
TRBV27	TRBJ2-7	17	.	TRBD1	TGTGCCAGCAGTTTATCGGGACAGGGAGGGAGCTTCTACGAGCAGTACTTC	CASSLSGQGGSFYEQYF
TRBV19	TRBJ2-1	17	.	TRBD2	TGTGCCAGTAGTACGCCGCCCGGACTAGCTTTGGGACGCGGGCAGTTCTTC	CASSTPPGLALGRGQFF
TRBV5-1	TRBJ1-2	16	.	TRBD1	TGCGCCAGCAGCTCGGGACAGGGGGCGTATAGCTATGGCTACACCTTC	CASSSGQGAYSYGYTF
TRBV18	TRBJ2-7	17	.	TRBD1	TGTGCCAGCTCACTGAATAGACAGGGGGCAAGCTCCTACGAGCAGTACTTC	CASSLNRQGASSYEQYF
TRBV7-9	TRBJ1-1	14	.	.	TGTGCCAGCAGCTTAGTTAAGGGGAACACTGAAGCTTTCTTT	CASSLVKGNTEAFF
TRBV28	TRBJ2-7	11	.	.	TGTGCCAGCAACCAGGGATACGAGCAGTACTTC	CASNQGYEQYF
TRBV5-4	TRBJ2-7	14	once	.	TGTGCCAGCAGATATGGGGGTTCTAGCTACGAGCAGTACTTC	CASRYGGSSYEQYF
TRBV9	TRBJ1-4	16	once	TRBD1	TGTGCCAGCAGCGTAGGGGGGGACAGAGGACCCGAAAAACTGTTTTTT	CASSVGGDRGPEKLFF
TRBV28	TRBJ1-1	12	.	.	TGTGCCAGCAGTCTAGCAATCACTGAAGCTTTCTTT	CASSLAITEAFF
TRBV19	TRBJ2-5	14	.	.	TGTGCCAGCCAAGACGGGCGGGGCCAAGAGACCCAGTACTTC	CASQDGRGQETQYF
TRBV2	TRBJ2-1	16	once	TRBD1	TGTGCCAGCAGGGCAGACGGGACAGGGAATCTCAATGAGCAGTTCTTC	CASRADGTGNLNEQFF
TRBV10-2	TRBJ1-2	13	.	.	TGCGCCAGCAGGGATGGGGGGCACTATGGCTACACCTTC	CASRDGGHYGYTF
TRBV29-1	TRBJ2-1	13	.	TRBD1	TGCAGAGCTCAGGGGGTGCCGGACGATGAGCAGTTCTTC	CRAQGVPDDEQFF
TRBV23-1	TRBJ2-5	16	.	TRBD1	TGCGCCAGCAGTCCGGGGGTGGGACAGGGTGGCGAGACCCAGTACTTC	CASSPGVGQGGETQYF
TRBV2	TRBJ2-1	16	.	TRBD2	TGTGCCAGCAGTGATCTTGGGGGACTAGAGAACAATGAGCAGTTCTTC	CASSDLGGLENNEQFF
TRBV5-1	TRBJ2-7	15	.	TRBD2	TGCGCCAGCAGCTTGGGCGGGGGGCAACGGGACGAGCAGTACTTC	CASSLGGGQRDEQYF
TRBV29-1	TRBJ1-1	12	.	.	TGCAGCGTTGAAGTCTTCAACTCACAAGCTTTCTTT	CSVEVFNSQAFF
TRBV10-2	TRBJ2-7	13	.	TRBD2	TGCGCCAGCAGGGGGGGGACTTCCTACGAGCAGTACTTC	CASRGGTSYEQYF
TRBV11-2	TRBJ2-3	14	once	.	TGTGCCAGCAGCTTAGGTTTAGGTACAGATACGCAGTATTTT	CASSLGLGTDTQYF
TRBV5-4	TRBJ2-6	19	.	.	TGTGCCAGCAGCACGCCGGCGGAGCGGTTAAGCTCTGGGGCCAACGTCCTGACTTTC	CASSTPAERLSSGANVLTF
TRBV7-2	TRBJ1-5	15	.	.	TGTGCCAGCAGCCTGTCGACAAATAGCAATCAGCCCCAGCATTTT	CASSLSTNSNQPQHF